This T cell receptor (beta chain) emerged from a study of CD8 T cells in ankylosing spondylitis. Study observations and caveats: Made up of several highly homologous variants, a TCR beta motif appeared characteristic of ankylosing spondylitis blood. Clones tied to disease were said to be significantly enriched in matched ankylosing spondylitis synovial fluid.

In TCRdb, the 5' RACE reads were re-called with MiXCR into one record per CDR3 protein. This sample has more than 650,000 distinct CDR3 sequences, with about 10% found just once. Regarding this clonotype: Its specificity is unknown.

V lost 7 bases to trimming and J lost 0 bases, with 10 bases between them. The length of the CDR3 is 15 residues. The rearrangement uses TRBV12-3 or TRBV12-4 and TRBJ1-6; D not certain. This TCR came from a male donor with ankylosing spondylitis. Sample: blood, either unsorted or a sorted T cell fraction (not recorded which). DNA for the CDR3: TGTGCCAGCACCCCCGGGTACTCCTATAATTCACCCCTCCACTTT. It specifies CASTPGYSYNSPLHF.